In this sample, the clone carrying this T cell receptor (beta chain) is medium-sized (0.01 to 0.1%). This sample was included in a study of T cells in localized non-small cell lung cancer. Sequencing was performed with immunoSEQ multiplex PCR; in TCRdb, only in-frame clones are kept and a portion is missing. The sample lists over a thousand clones; more than 15% were seen once. This TCR derives from a man aged 40-75 years with stage I squamous cell lung carcinoma. Sequenced material: normal lung tissue next to the tumor, taken before any cancer treatment.

DNA for the CDR3: TGTGCCAGCAGCACCCTACAGGGACTTGGGGATCAAGAGACCCAGTACTTC. The encoded protein is CASSTLQGLGDQETQYF. The chain couples TRBV11-3 to TRBJ2-5; tentatively, D is TRBD1 or TRBD2 (6 bases each). V lost 5 bases and J 2 bases, leaving 21 bases between the germline ends. The CDR3 loop spans 17 amino acids. The germline V gene has CDR1 SGHNT and CDR2 YENEEA. Full variable domain (remainder filled in from reference TRBV11-3 and TRBJ2-5): EAGVVQSPRYKIIEKKQPVAFWCNPISGHNTLYWYLQNLGQGPELLIRYENEEAVDDSQLPKDRFSAERLKGVDSTLKIQPAELGDSAVYLCASSTLQGLGDQETQYFGPGTRLLVL.